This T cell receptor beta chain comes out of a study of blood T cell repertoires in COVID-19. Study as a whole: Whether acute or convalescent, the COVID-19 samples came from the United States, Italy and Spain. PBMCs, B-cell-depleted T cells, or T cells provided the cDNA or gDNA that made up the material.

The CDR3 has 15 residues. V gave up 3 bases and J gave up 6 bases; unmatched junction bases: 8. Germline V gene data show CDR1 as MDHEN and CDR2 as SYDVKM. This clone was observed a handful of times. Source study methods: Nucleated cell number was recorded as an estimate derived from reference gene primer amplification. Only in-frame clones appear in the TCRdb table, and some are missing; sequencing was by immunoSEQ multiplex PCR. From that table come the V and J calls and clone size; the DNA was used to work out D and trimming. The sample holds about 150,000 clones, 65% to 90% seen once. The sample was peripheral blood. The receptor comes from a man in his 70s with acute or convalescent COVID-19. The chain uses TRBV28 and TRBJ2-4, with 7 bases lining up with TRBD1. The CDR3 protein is CASSFPTGAGNIQYF. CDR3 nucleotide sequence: TGTGCCAGCAGTTTCCCCACAGGGGCTGGAAACATTCAGTACTTC.